The 25 T cell receptor beta chains listed next were all sequenced from one sample in a study of T cell responses to AZD1222 COVID-19 vaccine. Repertoires were generated with immunoSEQ multiplex PCR, while TCRdb's copy carries only in-frame clones and drops some. Of under 95,000 clones listed, roughly nine tenths are singletons. Specimen: peripheral blood, collected 28 days after the second AZD1222 dose. Source of these receptors: an adult who received the AZD1222 COVID-19 vaccine.

This rearrangement joins TRBV14 to TRBJ2-3; 12 positions agree with TRBD2. Losses at the gene ends were 1 base for V and 13 bases for J; bases not matched to a gene: 3. The germline gives CDR1 SGHDN, CDR2 FVKESK. The CDR3 runs 13 residues. CDR3 loop: CASSQVTSGGEYF. As DNA, the CDR3 is TGTGCCAGCAGCCAAGTGACTAGCGGGGGAGAGTATTTT.

The chain carries TRBV29-1 and TRBJ2-1; TRBD2 might be the D (5 bases). Germline values: CDR1 SQVTM, CDR2 ANQGSEA. The CDR3 length is 16 residues. V gave up 4 bases and J gave up 5 bases, with 21 bases separating them. This CDR3 is CSVGRRFDFPDNEQFF. DNA for the CDR3: TGCAGCGTTGGGAGGAGATTTGATTTTCCGGACAATGAGCAGTTCTTC.

The genes are TRBV25-1 and TRBJ1-6; D not certain. The CDR3 runs to 12 residues. Per germline, CDR1 MGHDK and CDR2 SYGVNS. The CDR3 DNA reads TGTGCGTCGGCCGGTCCAGAGGCCTCCCTCCACTTT. It specifies CASAGPEASLHF.

The V gene is TRBV28, the J gene TRBJ1-1, with D maybe TRBD1 (6 bases). Between the trimmed V and J ends, which lost 6 bases and 0 bases, there was a span of 11 bases. This CDR3 region has 14 residues. Germline V gene sequence: CDR1 MDHEN, CDR2 SYDVKM. CDR3 nucleotides: TGTGCCAGCAGGCTCGGGACAATGAACACTGAAGCTTTCTTT. The encoded protein is CASRLGTMNTEAFF.

This sequence joins TRBV9 and TRBJ2-7; D perhaps matches TRBD1 (5 bases). This CDR3 has 15 amino acids. Germline V CDR1 and CDR2: SGDLS, YYNGEE. With 0 bases removed from V and 0 bases from J, the gap between germline ends came to 10 bases. CDR3 DNA sequence: TGTGCCAGCAGCGTAGGGGGCGGACGCTCCTACGAGCAGTACTTC. The encoded protein is CASSVGGGRSYEQYF. The full variable domain, its missing parts supplied by reference TRBV9 and TRBJ2-7, is DSGVTQTPKHLITATGQRVTLRCSPRSGDLSVYWYQQSLDQGLQFLIQYYNGEERAKGNILERFSAQQFPDLHSELNLSSLELGDSALYFCASSVGGGRSYEQYFGPGTRLTVT.

The gene calls are TRBV29-1 and TRBJ1-2, with 9 bases aligning to TRBD1. J lost 5 bases, V lost 4 bases, and 2 bases had no gene match. The germline V gene encodes CDR1 SQVTM and CDR2 ANQGSEA. This CDR3 has 12 residues. CDR3 in amino acids: CSVAGQGYGYTF. The CDR3 coding sequence is TGCAGCGTTGCTGGACAGGGGTATGGCTACACCTTC. The variable domain in full, with the rest retrieved from reference TRBV29-1 and TRBJ1-2, is SAVISQKPSRDICQRGTSLTIQCQVDSQVTMMFWYRQQPGQSLTLIATANQGSEATYESGFVIDKFPISRPNLTFSTLTVSNMSPEDSSIYLCSVAGQGYGYTFGSGTRLTVV.

V gene TRBV5-4 combines with J gene TRBJ1-3, with a tentative D call TRBD1 (6 bases). This CDR3 comprises 14 residues. Per germline, CDR1 SGHNT and CDR2 YYREEE (reference sequence). V was shortened by 4 bases and J by 4 bases, with 12 bases between the two germline ends. CDR3 protein: CASSRLDRGNTIYF. As DNA, the CDR3 is TGTGCCAGCAGCCGGCTGGACAGAGGAAACACCATATATTTT. Together with reference TRBV5-4 and TRBJ1-3, the CDR3 gives the full variable domain: ETGVTQSPTHLIKTRGQQVTLRCSSQSGHNTVSWYQQALGQGPQFIFQYYREEENGRGNFPPRFSGLQFPNYSSELNVNALELDDSALYLCASSRLDRGNTIYFGEGSWLTVV.

This chain uses TRBV29-1 with TRBJ1-1; 9 nucleotides align to TRBD1. This CDR3 comprises 17 residues. The V gene's germline CDR1 is SQVTM and CDR2 ANQGSEA. Losses at the gene ends were 5 bases for V and 4 bases for J; bases not matched to a gene: 17. This chain's CDR3 is CSVRTGGSAISPTEAFF. The CDR3, as DNA: TGCAGCGTTAGAACAGGGGGCTCCGCCATATCTCCCACTGAAGCTTTCTTT.

The gene calls are TRBV5-4 and TRBJ1-4; 8 bases match TRBD1. With V trimmed by 3 bases and J by 7 bases, 8 bases remained unmatched. The V gene's germline CDR1 is SGHNT and CDR2 YYREEE (reference sequence). This CDR3 spans 15 amino acids. The CDR3 spells CASSSTGGAGEKLFF. The CDR3 nucleotides read TGTGCCAGCAGCTCCACAGGGGGAGCGGGTGAAAAACTGTTTTTT. Looking up the rest from reference TRBV5-4 and TRBJ1-4 gives the full variable domain: ETGVTQSPTHLIKTRGQQVTLRCSSQSGHNTVSWYQQALGQGPQFIFQYYREEENGRGNFPPRFSGLQFPNYSSELNVNALELDDSALYLCASSSTGGAGEKLFFGSGTQLSVL.

The genes are TRBV27 and TRBJ2-5, with 7 nucleotides matching TRBD1. The J segment lost 6 bases and the V segment lost 3 bases, leaving 7 bases of the junction unmatched. This CDR3 region has 14 residues. In germline, CDR1 is MNHEY, CDR2 SMNVEV (reference sequence). CDR3 nucleotides: TGTGCCAGCAGTTTCGAGGGGGCGCCGCAGACCCAGTACTTC. Translation gives CASSFEGAPQTQYF.

V gene TRBV28 combines with J gene TRBJ1-2; no firm D call. The CDR3 consists of 16 residues. Germline V lookup: CDR1 MDHEN, CDR2 SYDVKM. V lost 6 bases and J lost 4, with 21 bases in between. The CDR3 DNA reads as TGTGCCAGCAGGTTTATTACGGTGGGCAGCCTCTATGGCTACACCTTC. Amino acids: CASRFITVGSLYGYTF.

This chain joins TRBV4-2 and TRBJ1-4; D call uncertain. CDR1 is LGHNA, CDR2 YNFKEQ, per germline. The CDR3 is 16 amino acids. Trimming removed 4 bases at V and 0 bases at J, with 12 bases between. The CDR3: CASSPGEAPTNEKLFF. DNA for the CDR3: TGTGCCAGCAGCCCCGGGGAAGCCCCAACTAATGAAAAACTGTTTTTT.

V and J are TRBV19 and TRBJ1-2; 8 bases agree with TRBD1. This CDR3 spans 14 amino acids. The V segment lost 3 bases and the J segment 2 bases; nucleotides outside the gene matches: 2. Germline lookup yields CDR1 LNHDA and CDR2 SQIVND (reference sequence). CDR3 nucleotides: TGTGCCAGTAGTATTCGGACAGGGAACTATGGCTACACCTTC. It yields the protein CASSIRTGNYGYTF.

The V and J genes are TRBV11-2 and TRBJ2-3; no clear D. Deletions cut 1 base from V and 2 bases from J, with 7 bases between. The CDR3 runs 14 residues. CDR1 SGHAT and CDR2 FQNNGV come from the germline V gene. CDR3 nucleotide sequence: TGTGCCAGCAGCTTAGGTGGGCCCACAGATACGCAGTATTTT. Residues: CASSLGGPTDTQYF.

The J gene is TRBJ2-7, the V gene TRBV2, with D possibly being TRBD1 (6 bases). The germline V gene has CDR1 SNHLY and CDR2 FYNNEI. Trimming took 5 bases from V and 0 from J, leaving 14 bases between them. This CDR3 has 15 residues. This chain's CDR3 is CASSRTVFFSYEQYF. DNA for the CDR3: TGTGCCAGCAGTAGGACAGTCTTCTTCTCCTACGAGCAGTACTTC.

The chain employs TRBV18 and TRBJ2-3; TRBD2 might be the D (5 bases). With 0 bases removed from V and 6 bases from J, the gap between germline ends came to 13 bases. CDR1 is KGHSH and CDR2 is LQKENI in the germline V gene. The CDR3 is 15 residues long. Here the CDR3 reads CASSPPGRVADTQYF. Written as DNA, the CDR3 is TGTGCCAGCTCACCACCCGGGCGGGTGGCGGATACGCAGTATTTT.

The chain couples TRBV10-3 to TRBJ2-2; no clear D gene. CDR3 length: 15 amino acids. V was cut by 0 bases and J by 7 bases, with 12 bases left in between. Germline CDR1 is ENHRY and CDR2 is SYGVKD. CDR3 loop: CAISESVIQSGELFF. The CDR3 DNA follows: TGTGCCATCAGTGAGTCGGTAATCCAAAGCGGGGAGCTGTTTTTT.

The chain links TRBV30 to TRBJ2-7; tentative D call: TRBD2 (6 bases). Between the trimmed V and J ends, which lost 2 bases and 4 bases, there was a span of 15 bases. CDR1 and CDR2 from the germline V gene are GTSNPN and SVGIG (reference sequence). CDR3 size: 14 residues. The CDR3 sequence: CAWSTLRGTYEQYF. CDR3 nucleotide sequence: TGTGCCTGGAGTACCCTTCGGGGGACTTACGAGCAGTACTTC. The full variable domain, in which reference TRBV30 and TRBJ2-7 provide the parts outside the CDR3, is SQTIHQWPATLVQPVGSPLSLECTVEGTSNPNLYWYRQAAGRGLQLLFYSVGIGQISSEVPQNLSASRPQDRQFILSSKKLLLSDSGFYLCAWSTLRGTYEQYFGPGTRLTVT.

The gene calls are TRBV20-1 and TRBJ2-7; possibly TRBD1 or TRBD2 for D (5 bases each). Trimming cost V 2 bases and J 5 bases, with 7 bases left between them. CDR1 is DFQATT, CDR2 SNEGSKA, per germline (reference sequence). The CDR3 sequence is 11 residues long. This CDR3 reads CSARQGDEQYF. The CDR3 nucleotides read TGCAGTGCTAGACAGGGAGACGAGCAGTACTTC.

This clone was seen only a few times. V usage is TRBV18 and J usage is TRBJ2-1; D unresolved. Trimming stripped 5 bases from V and 8 bases from J, with 13 bases between. Per the germline V gene, CDR1 is KGHSH and CDR2 is LQKENI. The CDR3 consists of 13 residues. The CDR3 nucleotides read TGTGCCAGCTCAGTCCTTCTACACGATGAGCAGTTCTTC. Amino acid sequence: CASSVLLHDEQFF. Variable domain in full (rest from reference TRBV18 and TRBJ2-1): NAGVMQNPRHLVRRRGQEARLRCSPMKGHSHVYWYRQLPEEGLKFMVYLQKENIIDESGMPKERFSAEFPKEGPSILRIQQVVRGDSAAYFCASSVLLHDEQFFGPGTRLTVL.

This clone is a singleton in its sample. The chain uses TRBV28 and TRBJ2-7, with TRBD1 as a possible D gene (6 bases). V lost 4 bases to trimming and J lost 6 bases, with 22 bases between them. The germline gives CDR1 MDHEN, CDR2 SYDVKM. The CDR3 has 16 amino acids. CDR3 bases: TGTGCCAGCAGTTCGCCCCGGGCAGGGGTCATCTTCGAGCAGTACTTC. This codes for CASSSPRAGVIFEQYF.

In nucleotides, the CDR3 is TGTGCCAGCAGTGATGCAGCTCAGGACAGGCTGCGGAACGAGCAGTACTTC. The encoded protein is CASSDAAQDRLRNEQYF. This chain joins TRBV6-1 and TRBJ2-7; 7 nucleotides align to TRBD1. Per the germline V gene, CDR1 is MNHNS and CDR2 is SASEGT. The V segment lost 3 bases and the J segment 5 bases; nucleotides outside the gene matches: 16. The CDR3 runs to 17 residues.

The chain joins TRBV5-4 to TRBJ2-7; 8 nucleotides line up with TRBD2. The CDR3 covers 15 residues. Trimming removed 0 bases from V and 0 bases from J; junction bases left unmatched: 2. Germline CDR1 reads SGHNT; CDR2 reads YYREEE (reference sequence). As DNA, the CDR3 is TGTGCCAGCAGCTTGGAGGGGACTAGCTCCTACGAGCAGTACTTC. It translates to CASSLEGTSSYEQYF.

About this clone: This CDR3 is also generated by other DNA sequences in the sample. V and J are TRBV5-1 and TRBJ1-5; the match to TRBD1 covers 9 bases. The CDR3 runs to 14 residues. Trimming cost V 4 bases and J 7 bases; bases outside gene matches: 6. The V gene's germline CDR1 is SGHRS and CDR2 YFSETQ. CDR3 nucleotide sequence: TGCGCCAGCAGCCCCGGACAGGGGAGCCAGCCCCAGCATTTT. This codes for CASSPGQGSQPQHF.

This clone was detected once. J is TRBJ1-1 and V is TRBV30, with 8 positions matching TRBD1. Germline V gene lookup returns CDR1 GTSNPN and CDR2 SVGIG (reference sequence). This CDR3 has 15 residues. V was clipped by 4 bases and J by 10 bases; unmatched bases: 17. The CDR3 DNA is TGTGCCTGGATTAAAACTACAGGGGGGCGGAGTGGAGCTTTCTTT. Translation: CAWIKTTGGRSGAFF. Variable domain in full (rest from reference TRBV30 and TRBJ1-1): SQTIHQWPATLVQPVGSPLSLECTVEGTSNPNLYWYRQAAGRGLQLLFYSVGIGQISSEVPQNLSASRPQDRQFILSSKKLLLSDSGFYLCAWIKTTGGRSGAFFGQGTRLTVV.